Detailed here is one T cell receptor (beta chain). Only CD45RO-negative cells positively selected for CCR7 counted as naive CD8 cells, so terminally differentiated effector memory CD45RA+ cells were excluded. This entry is derived from a study of shared clonotypes between healthy human individuals. CDR3 length: 15 residues. Germline CDR1 MNHEY, CDR2 SVGAGI. V was cut by 0 bases and J by 9 bases, with 15 bases left in between. Sequenced by immunoSEQ multiplex PCR; TCRdb stores in-frame clones only, minus some. Here the sample spans more than 2 million clones, around 93% being singletons. This sequence joins TRBV6-5 and TRBJ2-1; either TRBD1 or TRBD2 may fit D (7 bases each). The sample consisted of naive CD8+ T cells from PBMCs. The source is a man aged 18 to 35 in good health. Some clones in this sample may be carry-over from other donors' samples. This chain's CDR3 is CASSYSAGGGSEQFF. CDR3 coding DNA: TGTGCCAGCAGTTACTCGGCAGGGGGAGGGAGTGAGCAGTTCTTC.